The 19 T cell receptor beta chains below come from one sample, sequenced in a study of T cells after yellow fever vaccination. TCRdb analysed the 5' RACE reads with MiXCR anew, one entry per CDR3 protein. The profile shows under 300,000 distinct CDR3 sequences, 13% of them singletons. The sample was CD4+ T cells sorted from PBMCs, taken 45 days after the yellow fever booster vaccination. Receptor source: a man aged 30 to 39 who received the YFV17D yellow fever vaccine.

The gene calls are TRBV2 and TRBJ2-3, with 10 bases lining up with TRBD2. The CDR3 loop spans 16 amino acids. CDR1 is SNHLY, CDR2 FYNNEI, per germline. V dropped 6 bases and J dropped 2; count of bases not matched to a gene: 8. Written as DNA, the CDR3 is TGTGCCAGCAGGAAATTAGCGGGAGGTACCACAGATACGCAGTATTTT. The encoded protein is CASRKLAGGTTDTQYF.

This clonotype was seen repeatedly, ten times or more. The rearrangement uses TRBV12-3 or TRBV12-4 and TRBJ2-7, with TRBD1 as a possible D gene (5 bases). This CDR3 is 12 amino acids long. Trimming shortened V by 5 bases and J by 2 bases, and 7 bases separated the two germline ends. The CDR3 loop is CASSDRTYEQYF. DNA for the CDR3: TGTGCCAGCAGTGACAGAACCTACGAGCAGTACTTC.

The rearrangement uses TRBV7-9 and TRBJ2-1; either TRBD1 or TRBD2 may supply D (6 bases each). The CDR3 is made up of 16 amino acids. Trimming stripped 5 bases from V and 6 bases from J, with 20 bases between. Germline-derived CDR1 and CDR2 are SEHNR and FQNEAQ (reference sequence). The CDR3 coding sequence is TGTGCCAGCAGCCGTGGGGGCGGGGAGGCGGCCAATGAGCAGTTCTTC. It is translated as CASSRGGGEAANEQFF.

This clonotype was detected ten times or more. The chain couples TRBV7-3 to TRBJ2-5; possibly TRBD2 for D (6 bases). This CDR3 has 15 residues. CDR1 is SGHTA, CDR2 FQGTGA, per germline. V was trimmed by 4 bases and J by 2 bases, leaving 14 bases between them. The CDR3, as DNA: TGTGCCAGCAGCTCTGGCGTTGGGGGGCAAGAGACCCAGTACTTC. Its translation is CASSSGVGGQETQYF.

The chain carries TRBV6-5 and TRBJ2-4; 7 positions match TRBD1. The CDR3 runs to 17 residues. Unmatched junction bases numbered 5, after V lost 0 bases and J lost 0 bases. The germline V gene has CDR1 MNHEY and CDR2 SVGAGI. The CDR3 DNA is TGTGCCAGCAGTTACTCGGGACAGTCCTTAGCCAAAAACATTCAGTACTTC. Translating it yields CASSYSGQSLAKNIQYF.

The genes are TRBV12-3 or TRBV12-4 and TRBJ2-3; D is uncertain. V shed 6 bases and J shed 2 bases, with 18 bases lying between them. CDR3 length equals 16 residues. CDR3 DNA: TGTGCCAGCAGCCCCCGGGCCGCCGGAACCACAGATACGCAGTATTTT. Encoded protein: CASSPRAAGTTDTQYF.

V gene TRBV15 combines with J gene TRBJ2-5; 7 bases map to TRBD1. The ends lost 5 bases at V and 4 bases at J; junction bases unmatched: 7. This CDR3 has 14 residues. Germline CDR1 LNHNV, CDR2 YYDKDF (reference sequence). The CDR3 region has the DNA TGTGCCACCAGCGGACCACAGGGGAGAGAGACCCAGTACTTC. Translated: CATSGPQGRETQYF.

The chain combines TRBV15 with TRBJ2-3; D not resolved. The germline CDR1 and CDR2 sequences are LNHNV and YYDKDF (reference sequence). CDR3 size: 14 residues. The V gene lost 2 bases and the J gene lost 0 bases, with 6 bases spanning the gap. In DNA, the CDR3 is TGTGCCACCAGCAGACAGTCGAGCACAGATACGCAGTATTTT. It encodes CATSRQSSTDTQYF.

This clonotype turned up a few times. This chain joins TRBV7-2 and TRBJ2-4, with D tentatively TRBD2 (5 bases). Germline lookup yields CDR1 SGHTA and CDR2 FQGNSA. The CDR3 is 12 amino acids. Trimming shortened V by 3 bases and J by 5 bases, and 5 bases separated the two germline ends. The CDR3 nucleotides are TGTGCCAGCAGCTTCGGGGAAAACATTCAGTACTTC. Translation: CASSFGENIQYF. The full variable domain, completed using reference TRBV7-2 and TRBJ2-4, is GAGVSQSPSNKVTEKGKDVELRCDPISGHTALYWYRQSLGQGLEFLIYFQGNSAPDKSGLPSDRFSAERTGGSVSTLTIQRTQQEDSAVYLCASSFGENIQYFGAGTRLSVL.

The table lists this clonotype with many counts. The chain links TRBV20-1 to TRBJ2-3, with no clear D. CDR1 DFQATT and CDR2 SNEGSKA come from the germline V gene (reference sequence). V was shortened by 0 bases and J by 0 bases, with 10 bases between the two germline ends. The CDR3 contains 15 residues. CDR3 region: CSARDQGKSTDTQYF. CDR3 bases: TGCAGTGCTAGAGATCAAGGCAAGAGCACAGATACGCAGTATTTT.

The chain combines TRBV6-1 with TRBJ2-1; TRBD1 matches 11 bases. The V segment lost 6 bases and the J segment 3 bases; nucleotides outside the gene matches: 4. Germline V CDR1 and CDR2: MNHNS, SASEGT. This CDR3 is built from 15 residues. The CDR3 DNA reads as TGTGCCAGCAGGGGACAGGGGGTTCGCTACAATGAGCAGTTCTTC. It is translated as CASRGQGVRYNEQFF.

J is TRBJ2-6 and V is TRBV5-1; unclear D gene. Looked up from germline, CDR1 is SGHRS and CDR2 is YFSETQ. V was cut by 0 bases and J by 0 bases, with 7 bases left in between. The CDR3 loop spans 16 amino acids. The CDR3 region is CASSLGRSSGANVLTF. CDR3 sequence (DNA): TGCGCCAGCAGCTTGGGTCGGAGCTCTGGGGCCAACGTCCTGACTTTC.

This clonotype came up a few times. CDR3 coding DNA: TGTGCCAGCAGTAGGCTGGACAGTTACACCGGGGAGCTGTTTTTT. It is translated as CASSRLDSYTGELFF. The V and J genes are TRBV6-1 and TRBJ2-2, with D possibly being TRBD1 (6 bases). The V gene lost 5 bases and the J gene lost 3 bases, with 13 bases spanning the gap. Germline V gene lookup returns CDR1 MNHNS and CDR2 SASEGT. The CDR3 extends over 15 amino acids.

This clonotype was found many times. The V gene is TRBV7-8, the J gene TRBJ2-7; maybe TRBD1 (5 bases). Germline-derived CDR1 and CDR2 are SGHVS and FQNEAQ. V was clipped by 2 bases and J by 4 bases, with 9 bases between them. The CDR3 runs 13 residues. The CDR3 is CASSLSGIYEQYF. The CDR3 nucleotides read TGTGCCAGCAGCTTATCAGGGATTTACGAGCAGTACTTC.

There are many counts of this clonotype. The V and J genes are TRBV12-3 or TRBV12-4 and TRBJ2-7, with unresolved D. V lost 1 base to trimming and J lost 6 bases, with 7 bases between them. The CDR3 is 12 amino acids. In DNA form, the CDR3 reads TGTGCCAGCAGTTTAGGGTCGGTCGAGCAGTACTTC. It encodes CASSLGSVEQYF.

This chain links TRBV12-3 or TRBV12-4 with TRBJ2-7; D is possibly TRBD2 (5 bases). V dropped 1 base and J dropped 4 bases, with 8 bases sitting between them. The CDR3 extends over 13 amino acids. The CDR3 is CASSLGTGYEQYF. The CDR3 nucleotides read TGTGCCAGCAGTTTAGGGACGGGATACGAGCAGTACTTC.

The chain combines TRBV20-1 with TRBJ1-1; D remains ambiguous. Germline V CDR1 and CDR2: DFQATT, SNEGSKA (reference sequence). CDR3 size: 15 residues. Trimming pared 7 bases from V and 0 bases from J, leaving 18 bases between. The CDR3 DNA reads TGCAGTGTAGCCGGCCAGTTCCTCATGAACACTGAAGCTTTCTTT. The encoded protein is CSVAGQFLMNTEAFF.

The V call is TRBV19, the J call TRBJ2-2, with D hard to call. The V end lost 5 bases, the J end lost 4 bases, and 8 bases lay between the germline ends. From germline, CDR1 is LNHDA and CDR2 SQIVND (reference sequence). The CDR3 is 13 amino acids. DNA of the CDR3: TGTGCCAGTAGTCCTTCCGTCACCGGGGAGCTGTTTTTT. Its protein product is CASSPSVTGELFF.

The CDR3 bases are TGTGCCAGCAGCCTAGGGCTAGCTTTAGGAGAGACCCAGTACTTC. Translated, it gives CASSLGLALGETQYF. The chain uses TRBV11-1 and TRBJ2-5, with D possibly matching TRBD2 (5 bases). CDR3 length: 15 amino acids. V was trimmed by 5 bases and J by 4 bases, leaving 17 bases between them. Germline loops: CDR1 SGHAT, CDR2 FQDESV (reference sequence). The full variable domain, its missing parts supplied by reference TRBV11-1 and TRBJ2-5, is EAEVAQSPRYKITEKSQAVAFWCDPISGHATLYWYRQILGQGPELLVQFQDESVVDDSQLPKDRFSAERLKGVDSTLKIQPAELGDSAMYLCASSLGLALGETQYFGPGTRLLVL.